This is a list of T cell receptor beta chains from one sample in a study of T cell clonotyping in hematopoietic cell transplantation. Libraries were prepared by immunoSEQ multiplex PCR; TCRdb keeps only in-frame clonotypes and omits some of them. The data show approximately 10,000 clones, 80% to 95% seen once. Sequenced sample: peripheral blood mononuclear cells. The receptor set was obtained from a woman in her 50s in good health. Some clones in this sample may be carry-over from other donors' samples. Both conserved end residues are part of each CDR3. The D gene is left open where the match is weak. Size tells how often a clone was seen (once, few, many) or the class of an expanded clone, and some rows leave it out.

clone_size	d_call	v_call	j_call	cdr3_aa	cdr3_nt
-	-	TRBV19	TRBJ2-7	CASSVGRALREQYF	TGTGCCAGTAGTGTCGGCAGGGCCCTTCGCGAGCAGTACTTC
-	-	TRBV29-1	TRBJ2-1	CSVDVWDFSSSYNEQFF	TGCAGCGTCGATGTCTGGGACTTTTCGAGCTCCTACAATGAGCAGTTCTTC
once	TRBD2	TRBV7-8	TRBJ2-5	CASWTSQETQYF	TGTGCCAGTTGGACTAGTCAAGAGACCCAGTACTTC
-	-	TRBV15	TRBJ1-2	CATSRDDSAWGYTF	TGTGCCACCAGCAGAGATGACAGTGCGTGGGGTTACACCTTC
-	-	TRBV19	TRBJ2-7	CASSIGTSSSYEQYF	TGTGCCAGTAGTATCGGGACGTCAAGCTCCTACGAGCAGTACTTC
-	-	TRBV28	TRBJ1-3	CASTQATPISFSGNTIYF	TGTGCCAGCACACAGGCAACTCCTATTAGTTTCTCTGGAAACACCATATATTTT
-	-	TRBV19	TRBJ1-2	CASKGQGYGYTF	TGTGCCAGTAAGGGGCAGGGATATGGCTACACCTTC
once	-	TRBV5-4	TRBJ2-7	CASSFDRTTYEQYF	TGTGCCAGCAGCTTCGATCGCACGACCTACGAGCAGTACTTC
-	-	TRBV7-6	TRBJ1-3	CASSLHPTRENSGNTIYF	TGTGCCAGCAGCTTACATCCGACAAGGGAGAACTCTGGAAACACCATATATTTT
-	-	TRBV7-9	TRBJ1-2	CASSPPSVRGTVGYTF	TGTGCCAGCAGCCCGCCCTCCGTGAGGGGGACCGTGGGCTACACCTTC
-	TRBD1	TRBV7-9	TRBJ1-3	CASQQGAGNTIYF	TGTGCCAGCCAACAGGGGGCTGGAAACACCATATATTTT
-	-	TRBV5-6	TRBJ2-7	CASSLYKGSSYEQYF	TGTGCCAGCAGCTTGTATAAGGGTAGCTCCTACGAGCAGTACTTC
-	-	TRBV2	TRBJ2-2	CASSVRSKQNTGELFF	TGTGCCAGCAGTGTCCGATCTAAACAGAACACCGGGGAGCTGTTTTTT
-	TRBD2	TRBV4-3	TRBJ2-3	CASSQVAGNTDTQYF	TGCGCCAGCAGCCAAGTAGCGGGGAACACAGATACGCAGTATTTT
once	-	TRBV6-1	TRBJ2-1	CASSELGGNEQFF	TGTGCCAGCAGTGAATTAGGGGGCAATGAGCAGTTCTTC
-	-	TRBV5-1	TRBJ2-3	CASSPPTGEADTQYF	TGCGCCAGCAGCCCCCCAACGGGAGAAGCAGATACGCAGTATTTT
few	-	TRBV6-5	TRBJ1-1	CASSLTVSTEAFF	TGTGCCAGCAGTTTGACAGTCAGCACTGAAGCTTTCTTT
once	TRBD2	TRBV4-1	TRBJ2-1	CASSQGTSGGPHNEQFF	TGCGCCAGCAGCCAAGGGACTAGCGGGGGCCCTCACAATGAGCAGTTCTTC
-	-	TRBV10-3	TRBJ1-1	CAIRTGPGTEAFF	TGTGCCATCAGAACCGGGCCTGGGACTGAAGCTTTCTTT
-	-	TRBV4-1	TRBJ1-2	CASSLGLGDYGYTF	TGCGCCAGCAGCCTAGGCTTGGGGGACTATGGCTACACCTTC
-	-	TRBV6-1	TRBJ2-3	CASSGNREDTQYF	TGTGCCAGCAGTGGAAACAGGGAAGATACGCAGTATTTT
-	-	TRBV4-3	TRBJ1-3	CASSHLGNTGNTIYF	TGCGCCAGCAGCCACTTAGGGAATACTGGAAACACCATATATTTT
-	-	TRBV5-6	TRBJ1-6	CASSLGGGNSPLHF	TGTGCCAGCAGCTTGGGAGGGGGGAATTCACCCCTCCACTTT
once	-	TRBV28	TRBJ1-2	CASSLPGTLYGYTF	TGTGCCAGCAGTTTGCCAGGAACCTTATATGGCTACACCTTC
-	TRBD2	TRBV5-1	TRBJ2-7	CASSSTSGGHYEQYF	TGCGCCAGCAGCTCCACTAGCGGGGGGCATTACGAGCAGTACTTC
-	-	TRBV29-1	TRBJ2-7	CSVGLAGLNYEQYF	TGCAGCGTTGGGTTGGCGGGACTGAACTACGAGCAGTACTTC
-	-	TRBV5-3	TRBJ1-5	CARSRGVYQPQHF	TGTGCCAGAAGCCGGGGGGTTTATCAGCCCCAGCATTTT
-	-	TRBV28	TRBJ2-6	CASSPFGGLVGSGANVLTF	TGTGCCAGCAGTCCCTTTGGGGGGTTAGTCGGTTCTGGGGCCAACGTCCTGACTTTC
-	TRBD2	TRBV4-2	TRBJ2-3	CASSQAVRASGSTDTQYF	TGTGCCAGCAGCCAAGCTGTGAGGGCTAGCGGAAGCACAGATACGCAGTATTTT
-	-	TRBV15	TRBJ2-1	CATSRDPTLAFEQFF	TGTGCCACCAGCAGAGATCCAACTCTAGCATTCGAGCAGTTCTTC
-	-	TRBV30	TRBJ1-4	CAWSVRVQEKLFF	TGTGCCTGGAGTGTCAGGGTTCAAGAAAAACTGTTTTTT
-	-	TRBV7-9	TRBJ1-2	CASSPDHRSLYGYTF	TGTGCCAGCAGCCCTGACCACAGGAGTCTCTATGGCTACACCTTC
-	-	TRBV6-5	TRBJ1-1	CASSYKAGTEAFF	TGTGCCAGCAGTTACAAGGCTGGGACTGAAGCTTTCTTT
-	TRBD2	TRBV11-1	TRBJ2-7	CASSLIASGDFYEQYF	TGTGCCAGCAGCTTAATTGCTAGCGGGGATTTCTACGAGCAGTACTTC
-	TRBD2	TRBV4-3	TRBJ2-7	CASSRLAGGRDEQYF	TGCGCCAGCAGCCGACTAGCGGGGGGTAGGGACGAGCAGTACTTC
-	TRBD1	TRBV7-2	TRBJ1-1	CASSFRGGSEAFF	TGTGCCAGCAGCTTCCGAGGGGGCTCTGAAGCTTTCTTT
-	-	TRBV15	TRBJ1-2	CATSRKLQGPNYGYTF	TGTGCCACCAGCAGAAAACTTCAGGGCCCTAACTATGGCTACACCTTC
-	TRBD1	TRBV6-5	TRBJ1-5	CASSYSGQANQPQHF	TGTGCCAGCAGTTACTCGGGACAGGCCAATCAGCCCCAGCATTTT
-	TRBD1	TRBV4-1	TRBJ1-2	CASSQGQGSGYGYTF	TGCGCCAGCAGCCAGGGACAGGGGTCAGGCTATGGCTACACCTTC
-	TRBD2	TRBV19	TRBJ2-2	CASSIELAGVGTGELFF	TGTGCCAGTAGTATAGAACTAGCGGGGGTCGGCACCGGGGAGCTGTTTTTT
once	TRBD1	TRBV7-6	TRBJ2-7	CASSLDRGFYEQYF	TGTGCCAGCAGCTTAGACAGGGGATTTTACGAGCAGTACTTC
-	-	TRBV19	TRBJ1-1	CASRGFVDTEAFF	TGTGCCAGTCGTGGGTTCGTGGACACTGAAGCTTTCTTT
-	-	TRBV7-2	TRBJ1-5	CASSGGGGPSKTPQHF	TGTGCCAGCAGCGGGGGCGGGGGTCCCTCTAAAACGCCCCAGCATTTT
once	-	TRBV7-6	TRBJ2-7	CASSLGPGEYEQYF	TGTGCCAGCAGCTTAGGGCCGGGAGAATACGAGCAGTACTTC
few	-	TRBV2	TRBJ1-2	CASTPPGLRFYGYTF	TGTGCCAGCACCCCCCCAGGGCTGCGTTTCTATGGCTACACCTTC
-	TRBD1	TRBV30	TRBJ1-5	CAYSRGQRKYDNQPQHF	TGTGCTTATTCTAGGGGACAGAGGAAATACGACAATCAGCCCCAGCATTTT
once	-	TRBV7-9	TRBJ1-2	CASSLAGALYGYTF	TGTGCCAGCAGCTTAGCTGGGGCGTTATATGGCTACACCTTC
-	TRBD2	TRBV15	TRBJ2-5	CATSREPRQTSGGETQYF	TGTGCCACCAGCAGAGAGCCCCGCCAGACTAGCGGGGGAGAGACCCAGTACTTC
-	TRBD1	TRBV5-5	TRBJ2-3	CASSYGQGRTDTQYF	TGTGCCAGCAGTTACGGACAGGGTCGCACAGATACGCAGTATTTT
-	-	TRBV4-2	TRBJ2-5	CASSQARGQETQYF	TGTGCCAGCAGCCAAGCCCGAGGGCAAGAGACCCAGTACTTC
-	-	TRBV27	TRBJ2-1	CASSLLGWGENEQFF	TGTGCCAGCAGTTTATTGGGTTGGGGGGAAAATGAGCAGTTCTTC
-	-	TRBV25-1	TRBJ1-5	CASSEALLGPQHF	TGTGCCAGCAGTGAAGCCCTATTAGGGCCCCAGCATTTT
once	-	TRBV27	TRBJ2-2	CASSFWYRANTGELFF	TGTGCCAGCAGTTTCTGGTACAGGGCGAACACCGGGGAGCTGTTTTTT
-	TRBD1	TRBV5-1	TRBJ2-2	CASSLQGQGPRNTGELFF	TGCGCCAGCAGCTTACAGGGGCAGGGCCCTCGTAACACCGGGGAGCTGTTTTTT
-	TRBD1	TRBV5-1	TRBJ1-1	CASSLQGGTLAEAFF	TGCGCCAGCAGCCTGCAGGGGGGAACTTTAGCTGAAGCTTTCTTT
-	-	TRBV6-5	TRBJ1-2	CASSYSGTANGYTF	TGTGCCAGCAGTTACTCGGGTACTGCAAATGGCTACACCTTC
-	TRBD2	TRBV28	TRBJ2-7	CASSPLAGGSSYEQYF	TGTGCCAGCAGTCCCCTAGCGGGGGGGAGCTCCTACGAGCAGTACTTC